The present TCR beta chain was sequenced within a study of beta chain features in type 1 diabetes. This clone was observed a handful of times. After removal of 6 bases from V and 6 bases from J, the junction contained 12 bases not matched to a gene. Germline V lookup: CDR1 SEHNR, CDR2 FQNEAQ (reference sequence). This CDR3 is built from 16 residues. Every bit of the isolated RNA underwent reverse transcription, so sequencing read expressed TCRB transcripts. Sequenced by immunoSEQ multiplex PCR; TCRdb stores in-frame clones only, minus some. The sample holds about 900,000 clones, about a sixth seen once.

Sequenced input: naive CD4+ T cells from blood. The TCR sequence derives from a woman under 30 in good health. The chain carries TRBV7-9 and TRBJ2-2; 8 bases map to TRBD2. Here the CDR3 reads CASSTPPGGRSGELFF. CDR3 nucleotides: TGTGCCAGCAGTACGCCCCCGGGAGGGCGGTCCGGGGAGCTGTTTTTT.